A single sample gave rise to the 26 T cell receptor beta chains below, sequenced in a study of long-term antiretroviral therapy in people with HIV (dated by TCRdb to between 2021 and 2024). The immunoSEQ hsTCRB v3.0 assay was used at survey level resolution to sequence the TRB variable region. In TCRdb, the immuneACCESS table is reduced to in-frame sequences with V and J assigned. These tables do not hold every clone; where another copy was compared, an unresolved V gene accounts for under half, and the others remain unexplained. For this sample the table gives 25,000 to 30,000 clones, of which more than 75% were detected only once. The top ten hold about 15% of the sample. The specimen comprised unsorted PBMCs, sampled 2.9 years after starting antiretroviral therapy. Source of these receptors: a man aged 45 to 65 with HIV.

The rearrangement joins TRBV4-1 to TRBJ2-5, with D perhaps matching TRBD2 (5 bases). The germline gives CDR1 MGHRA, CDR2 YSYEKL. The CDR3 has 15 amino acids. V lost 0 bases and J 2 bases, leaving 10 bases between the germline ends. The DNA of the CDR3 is TGCGCCAGCAGCCAAGACGCGGGTCTTCAAGAGACCCAGTACTTC. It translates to CASSQDAGLQETQYF.

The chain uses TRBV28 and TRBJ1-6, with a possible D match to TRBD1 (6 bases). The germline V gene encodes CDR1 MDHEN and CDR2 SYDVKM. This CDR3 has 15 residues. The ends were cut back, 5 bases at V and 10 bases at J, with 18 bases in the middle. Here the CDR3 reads CASSKAGALGSPLHF. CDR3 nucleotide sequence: TGTGCCAGCAGTAAGGCAGGGGCATTGGGATCACCCCTCCACTTT.

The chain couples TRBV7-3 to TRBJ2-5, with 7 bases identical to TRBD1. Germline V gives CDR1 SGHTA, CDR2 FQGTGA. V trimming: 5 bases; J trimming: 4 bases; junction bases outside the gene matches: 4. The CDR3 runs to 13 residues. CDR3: CASSRDRAETQYF. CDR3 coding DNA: TGTGCCAGCAGCCGTGACAGGGCAGAGACCCAGTACTTC.

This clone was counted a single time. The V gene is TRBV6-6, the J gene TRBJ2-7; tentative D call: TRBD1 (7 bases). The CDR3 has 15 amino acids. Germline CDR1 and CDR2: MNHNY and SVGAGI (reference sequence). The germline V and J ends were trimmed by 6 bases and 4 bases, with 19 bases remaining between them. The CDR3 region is CASSPRRDSLYEQYF. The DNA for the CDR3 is TGTGCCAGCAGCCCTAGGCGGGACAGCCTTTACGAGCAGTACTTC.

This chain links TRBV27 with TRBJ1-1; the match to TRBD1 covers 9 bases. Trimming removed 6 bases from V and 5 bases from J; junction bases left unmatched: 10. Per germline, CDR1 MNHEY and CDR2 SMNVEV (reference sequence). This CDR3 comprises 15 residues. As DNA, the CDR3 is TGTGCCAGCAGGGACAACAGGGGGCGGGTTACTGAAGCTTTCTTT. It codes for CASRDNRGRVTEAFF.

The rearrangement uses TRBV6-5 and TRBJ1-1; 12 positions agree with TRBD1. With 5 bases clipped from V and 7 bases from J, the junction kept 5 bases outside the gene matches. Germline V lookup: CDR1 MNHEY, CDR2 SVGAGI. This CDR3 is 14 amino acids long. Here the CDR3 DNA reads TGTGCCAGCAGTAAGGGACAGGGGGCGGGTGAAGCTTTCTTT. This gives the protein CASSKGQGAGEAFF.

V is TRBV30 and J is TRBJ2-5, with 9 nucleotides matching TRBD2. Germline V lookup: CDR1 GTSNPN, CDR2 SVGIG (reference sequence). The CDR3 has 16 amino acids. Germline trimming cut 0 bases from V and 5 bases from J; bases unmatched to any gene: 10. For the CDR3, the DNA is TGTGCCTGGAGTGTACTGGGTAGCGGGGGTACGGAGACCCAGTACTTC. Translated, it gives CAWSVLGSGGTETQYF. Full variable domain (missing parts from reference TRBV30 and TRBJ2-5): SQTIHQWPATLVQPVGSPLSLECTVEGTSNPNLYWYRQAAGRGLQLLFYSVGIGQISSEVPQNLSASRPQDRQFILSSKKLLLSDSGFYLCAWSVLGSGGTETQYFGPGTRLLVL.

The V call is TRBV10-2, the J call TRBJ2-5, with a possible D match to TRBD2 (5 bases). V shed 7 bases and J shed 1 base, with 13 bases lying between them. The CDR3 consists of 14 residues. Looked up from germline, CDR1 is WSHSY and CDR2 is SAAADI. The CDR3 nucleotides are TGCGCCAGCACCTGGGGAGTACCCCAAGAGACCCAGTACTTC. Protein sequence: CASTWGVPQETQYF.

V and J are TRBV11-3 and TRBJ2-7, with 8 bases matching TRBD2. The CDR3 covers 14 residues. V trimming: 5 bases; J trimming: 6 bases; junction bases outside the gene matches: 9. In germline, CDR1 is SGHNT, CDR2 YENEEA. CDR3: CASSPGTSDGEQYF. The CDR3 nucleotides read TGTGCCAGCAGCCCCGGGACTAGTGACGGCGAGCAGTACTTC.

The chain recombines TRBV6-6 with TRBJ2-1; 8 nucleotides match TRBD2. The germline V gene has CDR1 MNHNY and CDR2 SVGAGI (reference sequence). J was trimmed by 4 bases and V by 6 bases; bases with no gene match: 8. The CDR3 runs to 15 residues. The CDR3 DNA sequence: TGTGCCAGCAGCCCCATCGGGGGGGATTACAATGAGCAGTTCTTC. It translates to CASSPIGGDYNEQFF.

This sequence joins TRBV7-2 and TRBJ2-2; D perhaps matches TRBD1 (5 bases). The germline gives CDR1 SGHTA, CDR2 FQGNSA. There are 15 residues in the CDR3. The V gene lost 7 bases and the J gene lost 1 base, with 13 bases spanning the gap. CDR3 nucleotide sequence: TGTGCCAGCACCTATTACGGACAGAACACCGGGGAGCTGTTTTTT. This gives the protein CASTYYGQNTGELFF.

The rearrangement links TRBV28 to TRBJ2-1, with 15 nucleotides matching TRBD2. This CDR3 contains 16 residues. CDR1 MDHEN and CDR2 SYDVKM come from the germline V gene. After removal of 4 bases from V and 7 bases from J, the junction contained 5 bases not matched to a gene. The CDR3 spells CASSSWTSGGVNEQFF. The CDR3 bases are TGTGCCAGCAGTTCCTGGACTAGCGGGGGGGTGAATGAGCAGTTCTTC.

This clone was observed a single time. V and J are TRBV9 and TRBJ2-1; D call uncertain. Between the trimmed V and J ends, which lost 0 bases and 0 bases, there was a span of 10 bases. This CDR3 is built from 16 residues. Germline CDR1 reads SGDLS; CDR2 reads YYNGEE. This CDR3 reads CASSVEPDSSYNEQFF. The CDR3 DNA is TGTGCCAGCAGCGTAGAACCCGATAGCTCCTACAATGAGCAGTTCTTC.

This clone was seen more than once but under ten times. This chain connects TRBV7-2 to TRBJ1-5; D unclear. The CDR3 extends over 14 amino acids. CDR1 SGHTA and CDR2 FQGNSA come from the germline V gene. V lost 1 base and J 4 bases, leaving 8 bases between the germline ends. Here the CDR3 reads CASSLVTANQPQHF. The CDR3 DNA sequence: TGTGCCAGCAGCTTAGTCACAGCGAATCAGCCCCAGCATTTT.

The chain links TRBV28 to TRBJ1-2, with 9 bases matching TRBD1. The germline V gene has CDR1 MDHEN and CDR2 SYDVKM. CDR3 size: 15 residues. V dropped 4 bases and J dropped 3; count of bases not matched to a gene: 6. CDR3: CASSSPRTGDYGYTF. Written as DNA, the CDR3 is TGTGCCAGCAGTTCACCCAGGACAGGGGACTATGGCTACACCTTC.

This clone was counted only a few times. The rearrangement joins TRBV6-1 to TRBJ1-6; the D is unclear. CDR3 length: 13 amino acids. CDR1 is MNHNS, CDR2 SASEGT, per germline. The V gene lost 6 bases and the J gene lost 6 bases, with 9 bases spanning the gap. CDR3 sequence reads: CASSYGSNSPLHF. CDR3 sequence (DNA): TGTGCCAGCAGCTATGGGAGTAATTCACCCCTCCACTTT.

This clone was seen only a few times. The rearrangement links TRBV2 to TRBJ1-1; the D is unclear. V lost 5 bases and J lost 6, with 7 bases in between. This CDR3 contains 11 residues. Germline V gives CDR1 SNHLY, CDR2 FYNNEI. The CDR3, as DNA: TGTGCCAGCAGTACTTACTCTGAAGCTTTCTTT. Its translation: CASSTYSEAFF.

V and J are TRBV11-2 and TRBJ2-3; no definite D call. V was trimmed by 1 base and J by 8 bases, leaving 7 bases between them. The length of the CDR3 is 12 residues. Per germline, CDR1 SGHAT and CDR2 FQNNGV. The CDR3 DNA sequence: TGTGCCAGCAGCTTAGTCCCAGTTACGCAGTATTTT. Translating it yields CASSLVPVTQYF.

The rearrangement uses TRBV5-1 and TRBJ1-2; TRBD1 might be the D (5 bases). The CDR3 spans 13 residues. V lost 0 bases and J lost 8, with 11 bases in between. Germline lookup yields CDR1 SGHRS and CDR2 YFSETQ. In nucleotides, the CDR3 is TGCGCCAGCAGCTTGGCCGGCAGGGACGGCTACACCTTC. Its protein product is CASSLAGRDGYTF.

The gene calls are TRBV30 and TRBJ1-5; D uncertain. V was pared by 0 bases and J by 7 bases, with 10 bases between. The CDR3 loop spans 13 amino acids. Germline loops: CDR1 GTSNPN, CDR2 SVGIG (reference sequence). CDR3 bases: TGTGCCTGGAGTGTAATGAGAGGGCAGCCCCAGCATTTT. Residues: CAWSVMRGQPQHF.

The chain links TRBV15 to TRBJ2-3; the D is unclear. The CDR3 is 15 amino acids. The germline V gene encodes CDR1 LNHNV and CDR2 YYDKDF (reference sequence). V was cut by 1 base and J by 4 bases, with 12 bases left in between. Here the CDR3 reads CATSRVRIVPDTQYF. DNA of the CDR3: TGTGCCACCAGCAGAGTCCGGATAGTTCCAGATACGCAGTATTTT.

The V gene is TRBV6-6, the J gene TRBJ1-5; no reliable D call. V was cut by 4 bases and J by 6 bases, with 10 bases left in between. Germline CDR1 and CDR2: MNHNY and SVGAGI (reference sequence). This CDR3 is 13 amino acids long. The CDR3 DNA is TGTGCCAGCAGTTGGGAGGGTAGTCAGCCCCAGCATTTT. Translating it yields CASSWEGSQPQHF.

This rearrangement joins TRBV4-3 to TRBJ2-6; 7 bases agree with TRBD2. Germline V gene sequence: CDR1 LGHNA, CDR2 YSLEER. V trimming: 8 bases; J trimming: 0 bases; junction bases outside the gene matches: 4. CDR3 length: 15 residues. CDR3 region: CASSRGVSGANVLTF. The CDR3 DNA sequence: TGCGCCAGCTCCCGGGGGGTCTCTGGGGCCAACGTCCTGACTTTC.

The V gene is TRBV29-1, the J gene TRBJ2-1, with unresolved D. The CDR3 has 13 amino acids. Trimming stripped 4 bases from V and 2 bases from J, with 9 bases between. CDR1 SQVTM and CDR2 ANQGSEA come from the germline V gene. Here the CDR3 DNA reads TGCAGCGTTGTGGGTAACCCCTACAATGAGCAGTTCTTC. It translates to CSVVGNPYNEQFF.

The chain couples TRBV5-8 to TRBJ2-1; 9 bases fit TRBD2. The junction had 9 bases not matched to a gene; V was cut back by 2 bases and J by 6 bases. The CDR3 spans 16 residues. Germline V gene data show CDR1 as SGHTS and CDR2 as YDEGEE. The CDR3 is CASSFSLGSGGNEQFF. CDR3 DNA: TGTGCCAGCAGCTTCTCCTTGGGTAGCGGGGGCAATGAGCAGTTCTTC.

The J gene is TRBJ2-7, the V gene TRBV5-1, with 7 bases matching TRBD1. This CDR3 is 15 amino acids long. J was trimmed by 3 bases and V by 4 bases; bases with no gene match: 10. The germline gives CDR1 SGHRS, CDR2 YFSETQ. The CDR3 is CASSITTAGGYEQYF. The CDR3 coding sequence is TGCGCCAGCAGCATAACAACGGCAGGGGGCTACGAGCAGTACTTC.